This T cell receptor beta chain was sequenced in a study of radiotherapy plus CTLA-4 blockade in lung cancer. Study conclusions and caveats: Reportedly, early blood T cell clone dynamics best predicted response, with interferon-beta.

For this clone: Antigen unknown.

This CDR3 is built from 15 residues. V dropped 7 bases and J dropped 6; count of bases not matched to a gene: 12. Germline CDR1 SQVTM, CDR2 ANQGSEA. Focal radiation with ipilimumab CTLA-4 blockade was given to patients with chemo-refractory metastatic non-small-cell lung cancer. TCRdb keeps only in-frame clones here, not all; method: immunoSEQ multiplex PCR. The top ten hold roughly 2.9% of the sample, which has some 50,000 clones, 70% to 85% seen once. This clonotype originated in a human donor with non-small cell lung cancer who had a partial response to radiotherapy plus ipilimumab. The specimen comprised peripheral blood, sampled from a patient treated with radiotherapy plus ipilimumab. The rearrangement uses TRBV29-1 and TRBJ1-6; 7 bases fit TRBD1. The CDR3 sequence: CSASTGDGSNSPLHF. In DNA form, the CDR3 reads TGCAGCGCCAGCACAGGGGATGGGAGTAATTCACCCCTCCACTTT. The variable domain in full, with the rest retrieved from reference TRBV29-1 and TRBJ1-6, is SAVISQKPSRDICQRGTSLTIQCQVDSQVTMMFWYRQQPGQSLTLIATANQGSEATYESGFVIDKFPISRPNLTFSTLTVSNMSPEDSSIYLCSASTGDGSNSPLHFGNGTRLTVT.